Shown below are 14 T cell receptor beta chains from a single sample sequenced in a study of shared clonotypes between healthy human individuals. TCRdb's copy holds only in-frame clones and misses some; the assay was immunoSEQ multiplex PCR. Of 550,000 to 650,000 clones listed, about 96% were seen once; the top ten hold 0.11%. CD8 cells regarded as naive lacked CD45RO, were positively chosen for CCR7, and omitted terminally differentiated effector memory CD45RA+ cells. Sequenced: naive CD8+ T cells sorted from blood. These receptors originate from a woman aged 25 to 39 in good health.

The chain has TRBV9 and TRBJ2-3; D unclear. The V gene lost 0 bases and the J gene lost 9 bases, with 20 bases spanning the gap. Germline values: CDR1 SGDLS, CDR2 YYNGEE. The CDR3 spans 16 residues. The CDR3 coding sequence is TGTGCCAGCAGCGTAGCTTTATCGACCCCCAGTAAGACGCAGTATTTT. The encoded protein is CASSVALSTPSKTQYF.

V and J are TRBV11-2 and TRBJ1-2; no reliable D call. Looked up from germline, CDR1 is SGHAT and CDR2 is FQNNGV. V was pared by 1 base and J by 5 bases, with 5 bases between. This CDR3 has 12 residues. CDR3 amino acids: CASSLGGYGYTF. Written as DNA, the CDR3 is TGTGCCAGCAGCTTAGGAGGTTATGGCTACACCTTC.

This clone was found a few times. This chain connects TRBV20-1 to TRBJ1-1; D uncertain. This CDR3 is built from 10 residues. In germline, CDR1 is DFQATT, CDR2 SNEGSKA (reference sequence). V gave up 4 bases and J gave up 6 bases, with 6 bases separating them. This CDR3 reads CSAIGPEAFF. CDR3 nucleotides: TGCAGTGCTATCGGTCCTGAAGCTTTCTTT.

The chain recombines TRBV18 with TRBJ1-4; maybe TRBD1 (5 bases). CDR3 length: 17 residues. V was shortened by 5 bases and J by 3 bases, with 19 bases between the two germline ends. The germline V gene encodes CDR1 KGHSH and CDR2 LQKENI. CDR3 nucleotide sequence: TGTGCCAGCTCAGCACTAGGGGCGTCCTATTCTAATGAAAAACTGTTTTTT. Translation gives CASSALGASYSNEKLFF.

The V and J genes are TRBV13 and TRBJ2-2; TRBD2 agrees at 13 bases. Germline assignment: CDR1 PRHDT and CDR2 FYEKMQ (reference sequence). CDR3 length equals 17 residues. Unmatched junction bases numbered 7, after V lost 5 bases and J lost 4 bases. CDR3 sequence reads: CASSDPGTSGTTGELFF. The CDR3 DNA follows: TGTGCCAGCAGCGACCCCGGGACTAGCGGGACCACCGGGGAGCTGTTTTTT.

The rearrangement joins TRBV9 to TRBJ2-1; D perhaps matches TRBD1 (5 bases). CDR1 and CDR2 from the germline V gene are SGDLS and YYNGEE. Trimming pared 0 bases from V and 0 bases from J, leaving 10 bases between. CDR3 length: 16 amino acids. CDR3 amino acids: CASSVVDRSSYNEQFF. Here the CDR3 DNA reads TGTGCCAGCAGCGTAGTAGACAGAAGCTCCTACAATGAGCAGTTCTTC.

The V gene is TRBV29-1, the J gene TRBJ2-7; D gene unclear. Germline CDR1 SQVTM, CDR2 ANQGSEA. CDR3 length: 12 amino acids. Trimming took 6 bases from V and 0 from J, leaving 9 bases between them. This CDR3 reads CSVRGHSYEQYF. CDR3 DNA: TGCAGCGTGAGAGGCCACTCCTACGAGCAGTACTTC.

The chain recombines TRBV27 with TRBJ2-6, with 7 bases identical to TRBD1. Per the germline V gene, CDR1 is MNHEY and CDR2 is SMNVEV (reference sequence). V lost 4 bases and J lost 0; bases outside the gene matches: 3. CDR3 length equals 16 residues. The CDR3 nucleotides are TGTGCCAGCAGTTCCTACAGGGGCTCTGGGGCCAACGTCCTGACTTTC. It is translated as CASSSYRGSGANVLTF. Full variable domain (remainder filled in from reference TRBV27 and TRBJ2-6): EAQVTQNPRYLITVTGKKLTVTCSQNMNHEYMSWYRQDPGLGLRQIYYSMNVEVTDKGDVPEGYKVSRKEKRNFPLILESPSPNQTSLYFCASSSYRGSGANVLTFGAGSRLTVL.

With regard to this clone: The sample carries other DNA sequences with the same CDR3. V gene TRBV30 combines with J gene TRBJ2-6, with TRBD1 as a possible D gene (5 bases). Deletions cut 0 bases from V and 4 bases from J, with 7 bases between. The germline gives CDR1 GTSNPN, CDR2 SVGIG (reference sequence). This CDR3 has 14 residues. The CDR3: CAWSVGAGANVLTF. The DNA of the CDR3 is TGTGCCTGGAGTGTAGGGGCCGGGGCCAACGTCCTGACTTTC.

J is TRBJ2-5 and V is TRBV5-4; D possibly corresponds to TRBD1 (6 bases). The J call may be mistaken, given a closer DNA end match to TRBJ2-7. In germline, CDR1 is SGHNT, CDR2 YYREEE (reference sequence). The CDR3 totals 11 residues. The CDR3: CASTMGAEQYF. As DNA, the CDR3 is TGTGCCAGCACCATGGGGGCCGAGCAGTACTTC.

The rearrangement uses TRBV29-1 and TRBJ1-1, with D possibly TRBD1 on 5 matching bases. The germline V and J ends were trimmed by 0 bases and 3 bases, with 20 bases remaining between them. CDR1 is SQVTM and CDR2 is ANQGSEA in the germline V gene. The CDR3 length is 17 residues. The CDR3 protein is CSVEDLRAGRYDTEAFF. CDR3 bases: TGCAGCGTTGAAGATTTAAGGGCAGGGAGGTACGACACTGAAGCTTTCTTT.

The rearrangement links TRBV5-6 to TRBJ2-7; possibly TRBD1 or TRBD2 for D (5 bases each). CDR3 length: 14 residues. Deletions cut 2 bases from V and 5 bases from J, with 14 bases between. Germline lookup yields CDR1 SGHDT and CDR2 YYEEEE. CDR3 coding DNA: TGTGCCAGCAGCTTTACGGGGCGTTACGACGAGCAGTACTTC. It specifies CASSFTGRYDEQYF.

The chain carries TRBV5-6 and TRBJ2-5; no definite D call. Germline CDR1 reads SGHDT; CDR2 reads YYEEEE. Trimming shortened V by 6 bases and J by 2 bases, and 17 bases separated the two germline ends. This CDR3 is built from 15 residues. DNA for the CDR3: TGTGCCAGCAAAATCCTTTACAGCCCACAAGAGACCCAGTACTTC. It specifies CASKILYSPQETQYF.

The gene calls are TRBV5-4 and TRBJ2-5, with a weak D call TRBD1 (5 bases). In germline, CDR1 is SGHNT, CDR2 YYREEE (reference sequence). The CDR3 runs to 14 residues. V lost 3 bases to trimming and J lost 2 bases, with 11 bases between them. The DNA of the CDR3 is TGTGCCAGCAGCTGGGGCGACTTTCAAGAGACCCAGTACTTC. Encoded protein: CASSWGDFQETQYF.